This T cell receptor beta chain was identified during a study of beta chain features in type 1 diabetes. Study-level points and caveats: Here, the possible influence of HLA type (on TCRB rearrangement) remained unresolved. Cells with high TCR expression could be over-represented when cDNA is sequenced. Healthy donors had naive, central memory and Treg TCRB repertoires that appeared less similar than those seen among patients. Among all four CD4+ subsets, Type 1 diabetes patients had TCRB CDR3s that were moderately but significantly shorter.

The CDR3 has 15 amino acids. The germline V gene has CDR1 GTSNPN and CDR2 SVGIG (reference sequence). V dropped 3 bases and J dropped 4; count of bases not matched to a gene: 7. Isolated RNA was reverse transcribed in full, so expressed TCRB transcripts were sequenced. Only in-frame clones appear in the TCRdb table, and some are missing; sequencing was by immunoSEQ multiplex PCR. The data hold 150,000 to 200,000 clones, with 50% to 70% observed a single time. In regard to this clone: Its matching antigen is unknown.

This chain joins TRBV30 and TRBJ2-2; 8 bases fit TRBD1. The clonotype was recovered from a man aged 25 to 40 with type 1 diabetes. What was sequenced was naive CD4+ T cells from blood. CDR3 in DNA: TGTGCCTGGAGGGCGGGACAGGCAACCACCGGGGAGCTGTTTTTT. This encodes CAWRAGQATTGELFF.